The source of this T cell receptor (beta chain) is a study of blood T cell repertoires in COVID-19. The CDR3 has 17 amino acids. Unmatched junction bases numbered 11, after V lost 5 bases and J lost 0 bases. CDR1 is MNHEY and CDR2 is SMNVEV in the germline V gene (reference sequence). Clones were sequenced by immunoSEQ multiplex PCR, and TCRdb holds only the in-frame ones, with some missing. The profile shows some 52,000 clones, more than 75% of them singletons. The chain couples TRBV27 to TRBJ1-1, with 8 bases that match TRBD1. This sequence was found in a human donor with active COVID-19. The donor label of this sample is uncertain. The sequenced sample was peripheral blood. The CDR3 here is CASSRRLTGGLNTEAFF. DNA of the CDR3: TGTGCCAGCAGTCGCCGACTTACAGGGGGGCTGAACACTGAAGCTTTCTTT.